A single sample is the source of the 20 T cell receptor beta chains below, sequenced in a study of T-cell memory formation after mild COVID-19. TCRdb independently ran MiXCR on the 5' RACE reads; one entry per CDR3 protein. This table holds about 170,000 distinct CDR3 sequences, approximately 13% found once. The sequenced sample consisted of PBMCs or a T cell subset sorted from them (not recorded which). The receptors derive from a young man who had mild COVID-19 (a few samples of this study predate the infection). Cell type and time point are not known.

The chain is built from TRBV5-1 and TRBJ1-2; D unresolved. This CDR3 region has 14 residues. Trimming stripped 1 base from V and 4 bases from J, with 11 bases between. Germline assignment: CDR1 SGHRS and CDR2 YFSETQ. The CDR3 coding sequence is TGCGCCAGCAGCTTGCTAGGCGGAGGCTATGGCTACACCTTC. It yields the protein CASSLLGGGYGYTF.

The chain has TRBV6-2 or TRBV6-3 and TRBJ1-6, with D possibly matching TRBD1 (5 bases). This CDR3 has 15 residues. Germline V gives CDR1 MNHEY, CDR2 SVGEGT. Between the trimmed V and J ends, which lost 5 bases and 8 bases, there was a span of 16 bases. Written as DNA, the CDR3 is TGTGCCAGCAGTACGCGCGGGGGGACGGATTCACCCCTCCACTTT. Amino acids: CASSTRGGTDSPLHF.

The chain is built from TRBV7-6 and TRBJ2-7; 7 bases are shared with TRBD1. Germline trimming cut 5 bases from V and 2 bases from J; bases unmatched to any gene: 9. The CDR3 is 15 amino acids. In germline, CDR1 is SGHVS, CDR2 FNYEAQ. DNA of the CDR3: TGTGCCAGCAGCCCGGGACAGAGATCTACCTACGAGCAGTACTTC. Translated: CASSPGQRSTYEQYF. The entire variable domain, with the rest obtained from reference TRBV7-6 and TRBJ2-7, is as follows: GAGVSQSPRYKVTKRGQDVALRCDPISGHVSLYWYRQALGQGPEFLTYFNYEAQQDKSGLPNDRFSAERPEGSISTLTIQRTEQRDSAMYRCASSPGQRSTYEQYFGPGTRLTVT.

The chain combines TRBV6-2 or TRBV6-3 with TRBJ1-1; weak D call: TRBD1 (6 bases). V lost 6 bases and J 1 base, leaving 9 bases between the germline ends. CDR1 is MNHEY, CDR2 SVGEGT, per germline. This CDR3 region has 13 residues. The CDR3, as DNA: TGTGCCAGCAGGGGGGGCGCGAACACTGAAGCTTTCTTT. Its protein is CASRGGANTEAFF.

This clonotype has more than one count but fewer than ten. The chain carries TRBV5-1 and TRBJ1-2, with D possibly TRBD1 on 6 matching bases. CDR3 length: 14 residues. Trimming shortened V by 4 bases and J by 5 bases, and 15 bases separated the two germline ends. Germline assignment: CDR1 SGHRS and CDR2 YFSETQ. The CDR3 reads CASSALDSSYGYTF. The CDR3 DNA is TGCGCCAGCAGCGCCTTGGACAGCTCATATGGCTACACCTTC.

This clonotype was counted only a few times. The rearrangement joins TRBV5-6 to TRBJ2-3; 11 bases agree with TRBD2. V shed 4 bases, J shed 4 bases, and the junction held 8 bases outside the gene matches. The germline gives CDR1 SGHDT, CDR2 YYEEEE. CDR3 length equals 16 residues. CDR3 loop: CASSPLTSGVADTQYF. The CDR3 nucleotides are TGTGCCAGCAGCCCACTGACTAGCGGGGTGGCAGATACGCAGTATTTT.

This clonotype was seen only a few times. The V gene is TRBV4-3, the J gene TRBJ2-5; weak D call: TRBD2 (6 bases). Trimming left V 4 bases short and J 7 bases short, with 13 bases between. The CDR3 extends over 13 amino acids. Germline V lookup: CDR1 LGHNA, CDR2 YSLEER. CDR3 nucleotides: TGCGCCAGCAGCCCCCTGGACGGGGGGACCCAGTACTTC. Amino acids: CASSPLDGGTQYF.

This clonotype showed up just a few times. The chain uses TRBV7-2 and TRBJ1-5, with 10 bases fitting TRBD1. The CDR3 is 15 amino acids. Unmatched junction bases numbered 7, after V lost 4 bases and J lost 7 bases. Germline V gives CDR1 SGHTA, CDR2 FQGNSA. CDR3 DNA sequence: TGTGCCAGCAGCTACCGGACAGGGGGGGAACAGCCCCAGCATTTT. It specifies CASSYRTGGEQPQHF.

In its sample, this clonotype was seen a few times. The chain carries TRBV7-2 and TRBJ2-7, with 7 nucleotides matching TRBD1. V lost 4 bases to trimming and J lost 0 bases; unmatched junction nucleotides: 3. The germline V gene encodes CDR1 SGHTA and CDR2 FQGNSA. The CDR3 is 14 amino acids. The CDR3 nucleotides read TGTGCCAGCAGCTCAGGGGGACACTCCTACGAGCAGTACTTC. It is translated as CASSSGGHSYEQYF.

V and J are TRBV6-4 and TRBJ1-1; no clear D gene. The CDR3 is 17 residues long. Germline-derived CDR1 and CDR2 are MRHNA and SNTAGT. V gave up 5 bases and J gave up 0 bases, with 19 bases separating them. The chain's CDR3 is CASSSPIRGDMNTEAFF. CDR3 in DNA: TGTGCCAGCAGTTCCCCCATCCGGGGAGATATGAACACTGAAGCTTTCTTT.

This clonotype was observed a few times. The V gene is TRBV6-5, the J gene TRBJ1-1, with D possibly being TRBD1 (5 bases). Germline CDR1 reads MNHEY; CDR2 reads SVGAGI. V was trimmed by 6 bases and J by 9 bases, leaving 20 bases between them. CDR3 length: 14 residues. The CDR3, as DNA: TGTGCCAGCAGACAATCGGGGACTCTACCGAAAGCTTTCTTT. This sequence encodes CASRQSGTLPKAFF.

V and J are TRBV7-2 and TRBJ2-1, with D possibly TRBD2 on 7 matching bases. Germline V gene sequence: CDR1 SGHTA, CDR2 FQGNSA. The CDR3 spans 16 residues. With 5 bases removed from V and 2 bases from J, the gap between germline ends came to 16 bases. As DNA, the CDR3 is TGTGCCAGCAGCCTTGGAGGGGGGGCCGCCTACAATGAGCAGTTCTTC. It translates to CASSLGGGAAYNEQFF.

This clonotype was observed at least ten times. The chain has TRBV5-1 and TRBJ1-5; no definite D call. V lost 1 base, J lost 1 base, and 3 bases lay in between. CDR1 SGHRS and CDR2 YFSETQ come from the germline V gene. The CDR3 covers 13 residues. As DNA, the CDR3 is TGCGCCAGCAGCTTGAACAGCAATCAGCCCCAGCATTTT. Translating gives CASSLNSNQPQHF.

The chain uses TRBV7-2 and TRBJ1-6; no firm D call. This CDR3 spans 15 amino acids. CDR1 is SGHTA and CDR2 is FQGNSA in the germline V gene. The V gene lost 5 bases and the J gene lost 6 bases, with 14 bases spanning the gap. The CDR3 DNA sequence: TGTGCCAGCAGCCCCCTTGTAACGACTAATTCACCCCTCCACTTT. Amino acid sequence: CASSPLVTTNSPLHF.

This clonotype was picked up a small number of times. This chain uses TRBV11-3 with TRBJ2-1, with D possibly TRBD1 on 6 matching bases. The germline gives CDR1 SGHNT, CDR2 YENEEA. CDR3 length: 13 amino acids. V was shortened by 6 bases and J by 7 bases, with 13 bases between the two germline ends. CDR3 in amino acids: CASSSGQSNEQFF. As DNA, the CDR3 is TGTGCCAGCAGTTCCGGACAGTCAAATGAGCAGTTCTTC.

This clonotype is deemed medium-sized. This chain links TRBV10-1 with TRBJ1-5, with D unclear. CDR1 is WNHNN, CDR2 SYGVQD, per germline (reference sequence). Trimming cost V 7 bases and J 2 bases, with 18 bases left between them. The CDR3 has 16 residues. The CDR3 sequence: CASNSRPPEGNQPQHF. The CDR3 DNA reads TGCGCCAGCAATTCGAGGCCCCCCGAAGGCAATCAGCCCCAGCATTTT.

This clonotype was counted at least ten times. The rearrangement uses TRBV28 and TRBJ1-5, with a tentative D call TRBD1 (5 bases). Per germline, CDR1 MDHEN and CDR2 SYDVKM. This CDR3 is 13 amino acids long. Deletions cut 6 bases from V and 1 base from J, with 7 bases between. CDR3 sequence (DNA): TGTGCCAGCAGCCGGGACAGCAATCAGCCCCAGCATTTT. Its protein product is CASSRDSNQPQHF. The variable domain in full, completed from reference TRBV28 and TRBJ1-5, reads DVKVTQSSRYLVKRTGEKVFLECVQDMDHENMFWYRQDPGLGLRLIYFSYDVKMKEKGDIPEGYSVSREKKERFSLILESASTNQTSMYLCASSRDSNQPQHFGDGTRLSIL.

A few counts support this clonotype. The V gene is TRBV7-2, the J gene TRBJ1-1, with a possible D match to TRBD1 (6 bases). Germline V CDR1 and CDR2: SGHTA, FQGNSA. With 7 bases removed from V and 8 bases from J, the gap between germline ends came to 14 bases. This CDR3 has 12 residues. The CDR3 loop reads CASKQGLGEAFF. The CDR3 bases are TGTGCCAGCAAACAGGGCTTGGGGGAAGCTTTCTTT.

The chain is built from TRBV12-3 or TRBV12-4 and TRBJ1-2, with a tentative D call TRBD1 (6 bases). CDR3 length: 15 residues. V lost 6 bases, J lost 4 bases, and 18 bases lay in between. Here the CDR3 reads CASRPLGGERYGYTF. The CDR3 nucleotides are TGTGCCAGCAGGCCTTTGGGGGGCGAGCGCTATGGCTACACCTTC.

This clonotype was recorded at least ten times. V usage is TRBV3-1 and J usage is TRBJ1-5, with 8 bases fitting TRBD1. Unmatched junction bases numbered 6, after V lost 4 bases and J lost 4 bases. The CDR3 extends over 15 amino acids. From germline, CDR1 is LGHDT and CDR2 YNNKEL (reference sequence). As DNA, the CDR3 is TGTGCCAGCAGCCTGGGGACAGGCCATAATCAGCCCCAGCATTTT. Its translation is CASSLGTGHNQPQHF. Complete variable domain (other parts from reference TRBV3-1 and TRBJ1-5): DTAVSQTPKYLVTQMGNDKSIKCEQNLGHDTMYWYKQDSKKFLKIMFSYNNKELIINETVPNRFSPKSPDKAHLNLHINSLELGDSAVYFCASSLGTGHNQPQHFGDGTRLSIL.